One TCR beta chain is described in this entry. Within the sample, other DNA sequences also encode this same CDR3. In the study's own analysis: Reference gene primer amplification gave estimated nucleated cell counts. Profiled with immunoSEQ multiplex PCR; TCRdb holds only in-frame clones, not every one. From that table come the V and J calls and clone size; the DNA was used to work out D and trimming. The table has over 200,000 clones, about 85% seen once; the top ten hold around 20%. The sample originates from a study of blood T cell repertoires in COVID-19. The germline V gene has CDR1 SGDLS and CDR2 YYNGEE. There are 14 residues in the CDR3. Germline trimming cut 0 bases from V and 4 bases from J; bases unmatched to any gene: 1.

The sample was PBMCs or T cells enriched from blood (not recorded which). The J gene is TRBJ2-7, the V gene TRBV9, with 10 bases matching TRBD1. This sequence was found in a man aged 35-49 years who had recovered from COVID-19. The CDR3 sequence: CASSVGQGAYEQYF. Written as DNA, the CDR3 is TGTGCCAGCAGCGTAGGACAGGGGGCATACGAGCAGTACTTC.